In its sample, the clone carrying this T cell receptor beta chain was seen many times. Its target is not known. Germline V gives CDR1 SEHNR, CDR2 FQNEAQ (reference sequence). Trimming shortened V by 1 base and J by 4 bases, and 5 bases separated the two germline ends. The CDR3 has 13 residues. The data derive from a study of early T cells in non-severe SARS-CoV-2 infection. Study background: Whole-blood bulk RNA, unsorted, was sequenced, and chains were unpaired. Whole-study findings and limits: Missing private and CD4 specificities, VDJdb matching favored anti-spike CD8 responses.

TCRdb analysed the 5' RACE reads with MiXCR anew, one entry per CDR3 protein. The repertoire holds 50,000 to 60,000 distinct CDR3 sequences, with about 5.9% as singletons. The rearrangement uses TRBV7-9 and TRBJ2-1, with D uncertain. The sequence derives from an adult who was a healthcare worker with PCR-confirmed SARS-CoV-2 infection or an uninfected control (not recorded which). The source material was whole blood. CDR3 nucleotide sequence: TGTGCCAGCAGCTTAGGGGATTACAATGAGCAGTTCTTC. Protein: CASSLGDYNEQFF.